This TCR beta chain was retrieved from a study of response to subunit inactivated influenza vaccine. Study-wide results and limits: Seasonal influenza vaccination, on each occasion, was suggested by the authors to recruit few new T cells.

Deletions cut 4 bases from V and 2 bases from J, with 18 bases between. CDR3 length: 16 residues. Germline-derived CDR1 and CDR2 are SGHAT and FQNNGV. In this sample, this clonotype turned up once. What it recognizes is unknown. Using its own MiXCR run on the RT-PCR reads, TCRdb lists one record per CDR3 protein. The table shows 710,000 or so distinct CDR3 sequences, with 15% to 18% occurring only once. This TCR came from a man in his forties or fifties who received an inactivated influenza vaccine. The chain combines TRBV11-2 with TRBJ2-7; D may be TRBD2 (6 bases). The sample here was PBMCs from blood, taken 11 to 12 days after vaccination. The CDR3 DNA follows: TGTGCCAGCAGCTCCTTTCTTGGCGGGAAAACCTACGAGCAGTACTTC. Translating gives CASSSFLGGKTYEQYF. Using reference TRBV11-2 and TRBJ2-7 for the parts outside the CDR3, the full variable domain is EAGVAQSPRYKIIEKRQSVAFWCNPISGHATLYWYQQILGQGPKLLIQFQNNGVVDDSQLPKDRFSAERLKGVDSTLKIQPAKLEDSAVYLCASSSFLGGKTYEQYFGPGTRLTVT.